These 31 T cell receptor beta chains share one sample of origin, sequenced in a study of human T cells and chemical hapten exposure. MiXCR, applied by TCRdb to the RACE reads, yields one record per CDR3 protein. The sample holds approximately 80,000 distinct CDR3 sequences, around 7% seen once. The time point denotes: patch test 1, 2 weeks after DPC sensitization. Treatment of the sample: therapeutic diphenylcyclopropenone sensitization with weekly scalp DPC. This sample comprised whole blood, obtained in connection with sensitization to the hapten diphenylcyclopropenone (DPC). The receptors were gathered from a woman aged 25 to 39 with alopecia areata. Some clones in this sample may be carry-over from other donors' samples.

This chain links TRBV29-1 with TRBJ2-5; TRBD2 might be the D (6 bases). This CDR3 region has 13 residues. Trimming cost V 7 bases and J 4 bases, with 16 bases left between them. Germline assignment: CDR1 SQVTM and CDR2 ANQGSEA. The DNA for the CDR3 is TGCAGCGCCCAAACCATGCGGGGAGAGACCCAGTACTTC. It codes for CSAQTMRGETQYF.

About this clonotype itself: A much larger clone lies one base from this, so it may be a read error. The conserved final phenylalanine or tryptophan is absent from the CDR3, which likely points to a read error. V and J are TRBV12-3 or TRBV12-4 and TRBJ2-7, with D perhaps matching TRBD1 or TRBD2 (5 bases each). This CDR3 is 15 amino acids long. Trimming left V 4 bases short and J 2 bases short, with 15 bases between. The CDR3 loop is CASSSRDVGTYEQYL. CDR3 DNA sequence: TGTGCCAGCAGTTCCCGGGACGTCGGCACCTACGAGCAGTACCTC.

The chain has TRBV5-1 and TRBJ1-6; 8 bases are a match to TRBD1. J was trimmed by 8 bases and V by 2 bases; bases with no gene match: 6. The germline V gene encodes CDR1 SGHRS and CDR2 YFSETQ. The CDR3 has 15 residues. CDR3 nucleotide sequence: TGCGCCAGCAGCTTATTGGGACAGGCAGATTCACCCCTCCACTTT. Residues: CASSLLGQADSPLHF.

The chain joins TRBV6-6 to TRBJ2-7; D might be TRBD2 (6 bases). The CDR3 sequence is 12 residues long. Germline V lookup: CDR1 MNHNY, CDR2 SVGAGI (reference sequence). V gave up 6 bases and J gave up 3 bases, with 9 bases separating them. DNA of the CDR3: TGTGCCAGCAGCCGGGACTTCTACGAGCAGTACTTC. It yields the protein CASSRDFYEQYF.

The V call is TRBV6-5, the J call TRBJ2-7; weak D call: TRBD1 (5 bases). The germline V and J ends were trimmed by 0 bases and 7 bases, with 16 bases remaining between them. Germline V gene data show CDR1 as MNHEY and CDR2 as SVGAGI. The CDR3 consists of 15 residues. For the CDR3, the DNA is TGTGCCAGCAGTTACTCGATTGCAGGGATGAGTGAGCAGTACTTC. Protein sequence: CASSYSIAGMSEQYF.

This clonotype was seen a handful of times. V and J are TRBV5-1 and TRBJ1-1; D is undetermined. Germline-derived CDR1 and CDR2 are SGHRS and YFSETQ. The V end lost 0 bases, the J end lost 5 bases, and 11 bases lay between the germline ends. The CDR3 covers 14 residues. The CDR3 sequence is CASSLDGVETEAFF. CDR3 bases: TGCGCCAGCAGCTTGGACGGGGTGGAGACTGAAGCTTTCTTT. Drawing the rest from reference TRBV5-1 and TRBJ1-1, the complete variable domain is KAGVTQTPRYLIKTRGQQVTLSCSPISGHRSVSWYQQTPGQGLQFLFEYFSETQRNKGNFPGRFSGRQFSNSRSEMNVSTLELGDSALYLCASSLDGVETEAFFGQGTRLTVV.

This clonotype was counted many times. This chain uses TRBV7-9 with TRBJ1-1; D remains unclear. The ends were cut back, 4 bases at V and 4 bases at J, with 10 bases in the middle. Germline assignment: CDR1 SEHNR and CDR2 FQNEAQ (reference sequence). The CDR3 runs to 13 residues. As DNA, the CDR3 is TGTGCCAGCAGCTACCGGAGAGGCACTGAAGCTTTCTTT. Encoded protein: CASSYRRGTEAFF.

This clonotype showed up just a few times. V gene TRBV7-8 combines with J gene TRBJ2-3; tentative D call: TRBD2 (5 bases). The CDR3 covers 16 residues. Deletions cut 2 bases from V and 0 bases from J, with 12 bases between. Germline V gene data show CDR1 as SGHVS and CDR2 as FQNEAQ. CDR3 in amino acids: CASSLSGKTSTDTQYF. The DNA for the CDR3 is TGTGCCAGCAGCTTATCGGGGAAAACTAGCACAGATACGCAGTATTTT. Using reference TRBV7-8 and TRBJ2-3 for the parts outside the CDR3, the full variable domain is GAGVSQSPRYKVAKRGQDVALRCDPISGHVSLFWYQQALGQGPEFLTYFQNEAQLDKSGLPSDRFFAERPEGSVSTLKIQRTQQEDSAVYLCASSLSGKTSTDTQYFGPGTRLTVL.

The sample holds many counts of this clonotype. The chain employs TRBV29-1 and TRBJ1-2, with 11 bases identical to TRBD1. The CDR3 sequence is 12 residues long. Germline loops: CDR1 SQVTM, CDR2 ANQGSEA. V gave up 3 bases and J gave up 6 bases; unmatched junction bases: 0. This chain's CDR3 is CSVEGQGDGYTF. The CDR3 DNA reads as TGCAGCGTTGAGGGACAGGGGGATGGCTACACCTTC.

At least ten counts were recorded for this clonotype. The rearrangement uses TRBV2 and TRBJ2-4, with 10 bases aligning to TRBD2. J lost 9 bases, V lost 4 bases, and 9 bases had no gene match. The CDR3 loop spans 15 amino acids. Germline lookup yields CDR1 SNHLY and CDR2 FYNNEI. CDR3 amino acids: CASSGGPSGGSIQYF. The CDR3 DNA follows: TGTGCCAGCAGTGGGGGGCCTAGCGGGGGCAGCATTCAGTACTTC.

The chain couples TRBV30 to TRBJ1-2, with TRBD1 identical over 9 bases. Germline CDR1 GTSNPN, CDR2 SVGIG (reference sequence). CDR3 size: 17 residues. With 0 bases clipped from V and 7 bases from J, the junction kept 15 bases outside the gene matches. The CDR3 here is CAWSVRRDGTGSSGYTF. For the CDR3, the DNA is TGTGCCTGGAGTGTCAGACGAGACGGGACAGGGAGTTCTGGCTACACCTTC.

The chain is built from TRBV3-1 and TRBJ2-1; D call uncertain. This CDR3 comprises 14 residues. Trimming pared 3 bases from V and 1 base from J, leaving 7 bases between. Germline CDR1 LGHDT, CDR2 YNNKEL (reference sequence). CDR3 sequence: CASSHYLSYNEQFF. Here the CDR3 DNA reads TGTGCCAGCAGCCACTATTTATCCTACAATGAGCAGTTCTTC.

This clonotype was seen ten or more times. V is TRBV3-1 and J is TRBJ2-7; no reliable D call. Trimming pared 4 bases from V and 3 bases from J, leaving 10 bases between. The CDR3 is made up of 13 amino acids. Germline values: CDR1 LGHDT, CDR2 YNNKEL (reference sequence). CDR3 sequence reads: CASSPDLDYEQYF. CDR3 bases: TGTGCCAGCAGCCCCGACCTCGACTACGAGCAGTACTTC.

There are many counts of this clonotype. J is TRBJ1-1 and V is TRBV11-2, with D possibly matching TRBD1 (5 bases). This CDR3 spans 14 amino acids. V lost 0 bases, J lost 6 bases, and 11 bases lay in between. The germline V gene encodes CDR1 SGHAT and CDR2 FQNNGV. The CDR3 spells CASSLEVAGSEAFF. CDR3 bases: TGTGCCAGCAGCTTAGAGGTCGCAGGGTCTGAAGCTTTCTTT.

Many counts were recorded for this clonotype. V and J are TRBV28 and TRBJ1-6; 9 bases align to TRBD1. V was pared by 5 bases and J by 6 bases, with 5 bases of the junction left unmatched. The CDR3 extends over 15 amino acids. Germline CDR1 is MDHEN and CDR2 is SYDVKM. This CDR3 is CASSPSGQGNSPLHF. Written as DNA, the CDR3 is TGTGCCAGCAGTCCTTCGGGACAGGGTAATTCACCCCTCCACTTT. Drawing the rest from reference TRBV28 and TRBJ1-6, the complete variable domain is DVKVTQSSRYLVKRTGEKVFLECVQDMDHENMFWYRQDPGLGLRLIYFSYDVKMKEKGDIPEGYSVSREKKERFSLILESASTNQTSMYLCASSPSGQGNSPLHFGNGTRLTVT.

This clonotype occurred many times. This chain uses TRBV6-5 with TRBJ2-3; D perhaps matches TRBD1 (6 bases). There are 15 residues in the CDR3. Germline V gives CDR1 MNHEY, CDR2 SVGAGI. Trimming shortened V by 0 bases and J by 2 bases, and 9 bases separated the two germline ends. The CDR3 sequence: CASSYSGQSTDTQYF. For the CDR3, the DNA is TGTGCCAGCAGTTACTCTGGACAGTCCACAGATACGCAGTATTTT.

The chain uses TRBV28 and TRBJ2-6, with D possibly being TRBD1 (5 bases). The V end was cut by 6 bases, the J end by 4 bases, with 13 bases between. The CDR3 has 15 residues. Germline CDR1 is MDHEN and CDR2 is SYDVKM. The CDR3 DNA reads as TGTGCCAGCAGAGGGGCTCAGGCGGGGGCCAACGTCCTGACTTTC. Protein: CASRGAQAGANVLTF.

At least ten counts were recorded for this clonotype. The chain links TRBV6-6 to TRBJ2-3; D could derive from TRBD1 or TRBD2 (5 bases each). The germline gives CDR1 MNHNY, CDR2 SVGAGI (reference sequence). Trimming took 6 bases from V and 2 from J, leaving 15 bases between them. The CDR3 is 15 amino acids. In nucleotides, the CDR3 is TGTGCCAGCAGATCCGGGACCCGTACCACAGATACGCAGTATTTT. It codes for CASRSGTRTTDTQYF.

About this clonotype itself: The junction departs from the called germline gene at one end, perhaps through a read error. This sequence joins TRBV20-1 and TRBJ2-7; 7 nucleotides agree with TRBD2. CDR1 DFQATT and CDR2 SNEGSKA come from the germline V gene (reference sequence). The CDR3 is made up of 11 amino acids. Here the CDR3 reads CSARGRAGSAF. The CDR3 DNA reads TGCAGTGCTAGAGGCCGAGCGGGATCGGCCTTC.

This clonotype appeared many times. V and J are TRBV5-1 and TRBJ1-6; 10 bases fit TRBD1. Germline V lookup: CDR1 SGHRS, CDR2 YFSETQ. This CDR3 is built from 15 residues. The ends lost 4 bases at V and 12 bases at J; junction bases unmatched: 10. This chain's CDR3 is CASSSTGTGDRPLHF. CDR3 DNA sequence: TGCGCCAGCAGCAGTACCGGGACAGGGGATCGACCCCTCCACTTT.

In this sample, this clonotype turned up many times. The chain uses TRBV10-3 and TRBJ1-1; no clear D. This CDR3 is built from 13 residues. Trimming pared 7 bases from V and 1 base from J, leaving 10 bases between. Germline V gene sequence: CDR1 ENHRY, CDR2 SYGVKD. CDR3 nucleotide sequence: TGTGCCATCAATGTAGACACGAACACTGAAGCTTTCTTT. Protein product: CAINVDTNTEAFF.

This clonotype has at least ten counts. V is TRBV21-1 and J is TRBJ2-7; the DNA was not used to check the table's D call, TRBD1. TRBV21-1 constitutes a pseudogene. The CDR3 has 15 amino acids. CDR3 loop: CASSKIAGRTYEQYF. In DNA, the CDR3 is TGTGCCAGCAGCAAAATCGCAGGGCGCACCTACGAGCAGTACTTC.

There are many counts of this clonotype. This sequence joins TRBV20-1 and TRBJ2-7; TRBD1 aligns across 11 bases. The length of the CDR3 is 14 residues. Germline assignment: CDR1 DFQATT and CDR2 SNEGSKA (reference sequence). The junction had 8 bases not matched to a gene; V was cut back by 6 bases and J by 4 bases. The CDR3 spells CSAQDRGRGYEQYF. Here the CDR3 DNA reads TGCAGTGCCCAGGACAGGGGGCGAGGATACGAGCAGTACTTC.

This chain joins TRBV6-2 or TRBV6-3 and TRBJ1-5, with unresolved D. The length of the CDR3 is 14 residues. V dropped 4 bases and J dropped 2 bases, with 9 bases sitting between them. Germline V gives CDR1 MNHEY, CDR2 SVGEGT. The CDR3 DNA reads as TGTGCCAGCAGTTTACACCGGGGCAATCAGCCCCAGCATTTT. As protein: CASSLHRGNQPQHF.

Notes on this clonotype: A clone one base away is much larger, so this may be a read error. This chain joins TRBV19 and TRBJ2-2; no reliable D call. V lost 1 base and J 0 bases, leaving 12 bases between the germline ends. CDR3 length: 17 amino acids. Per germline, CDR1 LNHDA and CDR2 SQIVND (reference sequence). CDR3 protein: CASSIVPGDANTGELFF. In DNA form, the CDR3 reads TGTGCCAGTAGTATAGTACCCGGCGACGCGAACACCGGGGAGCTGTTTTTT.

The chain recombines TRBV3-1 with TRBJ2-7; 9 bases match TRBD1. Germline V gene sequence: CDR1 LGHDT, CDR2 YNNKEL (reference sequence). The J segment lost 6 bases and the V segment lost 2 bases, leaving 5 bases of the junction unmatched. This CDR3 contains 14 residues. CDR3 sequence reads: CASSQTGTGSEQYF. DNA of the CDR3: TGTGCCAGCAGCCAAACCGGGACAGGGAGCGAGCAGTACTTC.

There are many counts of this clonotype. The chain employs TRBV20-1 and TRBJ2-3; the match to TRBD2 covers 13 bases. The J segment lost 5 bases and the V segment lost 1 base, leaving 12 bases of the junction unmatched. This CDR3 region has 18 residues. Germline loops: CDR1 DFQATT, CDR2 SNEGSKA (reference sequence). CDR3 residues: CSARVNTGTSGARDTQYF. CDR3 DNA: TGCAGTGCTAGAGTCAATACCGGGACTAGCGGGGCAAGAGATACGCAGTATTTT.

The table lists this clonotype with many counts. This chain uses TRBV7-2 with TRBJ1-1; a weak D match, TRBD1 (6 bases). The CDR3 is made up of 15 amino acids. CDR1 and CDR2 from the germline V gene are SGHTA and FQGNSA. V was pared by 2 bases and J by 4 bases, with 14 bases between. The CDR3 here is CASSLSGARPTEAFF. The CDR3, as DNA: TGTGCCAGCAGCTTATCGGGGGCCCGCCCCACTGAAGCTTTCTTT. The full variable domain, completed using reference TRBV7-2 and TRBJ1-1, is GAGVSQSPSNKVTEKGKDVELRCDPISGHTALYWYRQSLGQGLEFLIYFQGNSAPDKSGLPSDRFSAERTGGSVSTLTIQRTQQEDSAVYLCASSLSGARPTEAFFGQGTRLTVV.

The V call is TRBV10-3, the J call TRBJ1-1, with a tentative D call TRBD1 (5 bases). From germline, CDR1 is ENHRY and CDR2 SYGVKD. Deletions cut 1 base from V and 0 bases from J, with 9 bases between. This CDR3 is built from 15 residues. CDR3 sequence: CAISEWGELNTEAFF. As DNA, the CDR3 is TGTGCCATCAGTGAGTGGGGGGAGTTGAACACTGAAGCTTTCTTT.

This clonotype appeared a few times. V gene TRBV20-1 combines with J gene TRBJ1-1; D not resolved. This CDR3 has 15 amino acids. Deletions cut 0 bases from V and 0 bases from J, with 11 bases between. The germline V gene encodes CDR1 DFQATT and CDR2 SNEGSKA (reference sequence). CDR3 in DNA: TGCAGTGCTAGAGACAGATTAATAATGAACACTGAAGCTTTCTTT. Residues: CSARDRLIMNTEAFF.

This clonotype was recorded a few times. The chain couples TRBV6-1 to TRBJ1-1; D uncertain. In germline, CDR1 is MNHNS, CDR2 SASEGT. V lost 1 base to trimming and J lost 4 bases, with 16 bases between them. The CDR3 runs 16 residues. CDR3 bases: TGTGCCAGCAGTGAAGTCGTTGGGCAGGCGCTCACTGAAGCTTTCTTT. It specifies CASSEVVGQALTEAFF.